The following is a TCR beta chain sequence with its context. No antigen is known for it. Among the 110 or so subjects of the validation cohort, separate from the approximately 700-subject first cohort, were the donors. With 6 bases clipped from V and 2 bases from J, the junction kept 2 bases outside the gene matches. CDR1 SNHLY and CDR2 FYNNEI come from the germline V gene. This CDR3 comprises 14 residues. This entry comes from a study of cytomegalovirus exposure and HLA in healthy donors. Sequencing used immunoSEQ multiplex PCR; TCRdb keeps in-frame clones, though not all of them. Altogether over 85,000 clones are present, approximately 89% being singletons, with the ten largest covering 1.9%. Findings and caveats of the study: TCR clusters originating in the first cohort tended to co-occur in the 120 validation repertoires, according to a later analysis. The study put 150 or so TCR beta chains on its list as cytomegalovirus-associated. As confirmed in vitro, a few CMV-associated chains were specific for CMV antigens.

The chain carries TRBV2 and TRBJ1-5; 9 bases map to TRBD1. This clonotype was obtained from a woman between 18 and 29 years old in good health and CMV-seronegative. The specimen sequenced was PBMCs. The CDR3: CASSGDRGNQPQHF. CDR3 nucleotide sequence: TGTGCCAGCAGCGGGGACAGGGGCAATCAGCCCCAGCATTTT.